Following are 18 T cell receptor beta chains from one sample sequenced in a study of T-cell reconstitution after alpha-beta-depleted transplantation in children. As it was prepared, the TCRbeta library received unique molecular identifiers. TCRdb re-called the PCR reads through MiXCR, storing one row per CDR3 protein. The repertoire includes 600,000 to 700,000 distinct CDR3 sequences, about 15% of them detected once, and 1.1% sits in the top ten. The sequences come from PBMCs from the stem cell graft donor, collected from the stem cell graft. The origin of the receptors is a human donor who donated a stem cell graft to a child with acute myeloid leukemia.

The chain couples TRBV4-1 to TRBJ1-1; D might be TRBD1 (5 bases). V dropped 4 bases and J dropped 1 base, with 19 bases sitting between them. The V gene's germline CDR1 is MGHRA and CDR2 YSYEKL. This CDR3 contains 17 residues. For the CDR3, the DNA is TGCGCCAGCAGCCGCTTAGCCGGGGGGAAGGAGAACACTGAAGCTTTCTTT. Protein sequence: CASSRLAGGKENTEAFF.

This clonotype has at least ten counts. The J gene is TRBJ2-3, the V gene TRBV5-6; 7 bases map to TRBD1. Per germline, CDR1 SGHDT and CDR2 YYEEEE. The ends lost 3 bases at V and 2 bases at J; junction bases unmatched: 12. The CDR3 is 17 amino acids. CDR3 bases: TGTGCCAGCAGCTATTCGACCGGGACAGCAGTCACAGATACGCAGTATTTT. It codes for CASSYSTGTAVTDTQYF.

Comments on this clonotype: One end of the junction varies from germline; a read error may be responsible. The chain joins TRBV28 to TRBJ1-5; D is possibly TRBD1 (6 bases). The CDR3 contains 17 residues. The germline CDR1 and CDR2 sequences are MDHEN and SYDVKM. CDR3 in amino acids: CASSSTGTVYSNQPQHF. In DNA form, the CDR3 reads TGTGCCAGCAGTTCCACAGGGACCGTTTATAGCAATCAACCCCAGCATTTT.

This clonotype appeared many times. The chain employs TRBV7-2 and TRBJ2-1; 8 positions agree with TRBD2. V was clipped by 5 bases and J by 0 bases; unmatched bases: 6. This CDR3 contains 16 residues. Germline assignment: CDR1 SGHTA and CDR2 FQGNSA. CDR3: CASSRDLAGSYNEQFF. CDR3 coding DNA: TGTGCCAGCAGCAGAGACCTAGCGGGCTCCTACAATGAGCAGTTCTTC.

This clonotype was detected ten times or more. The chain couples TRBV20-1 to TRBJ2-3, with 7 nucleotides matching TRBD1. CDR1 and CDR2 (germline): DFQATT, SNEGSKA (reference sequence). This CDR3 region has 12 residues. The V segment lost 8 bases and the J segment 1 base; nucleotides outside the gene matches: 3. This CDR3 reads CSRGPRTDTQYF. CDR3 DNA sequence: TGCAGTAGGGGGCCTCGCACAGATACGCAGTATTTT.

This chain's CDR3 is CASSVAATNGDEQYF. CDR3 coding DNA: TGTGCCAGCAGCGTAGCTGCCACCAATGGAGACGAGCAGTACTTC. The chain links TRBV9 to TRBJ2-7; no clear D gene. The V end was cut by 0 bases, the J end by 5 bases, with 15 bases between. The CDR3 consists of 15 residues. Germline CDR1 reads SGDLS; CDR2 reads YYNGEE.

This clonotype was seen a few times. The V and J genes are TRBV5-1 and TRBJ1-1; the D is unclear. The germline CDR1 and CDR2 sequences are SGHRS and YFSETQ. This CDR3 has 16 residues. V lost 0 bases and J 6 bases, leaving 18 bases between the germline ends. Here the CDR3 DNA reads TGCGCCAGCAGCTTGGCCGACGGAGGCCCTGAGGCTGAAGCTTTCTTT. Translated, it gives CASSLADGGPEAEAFF.

This clonotype has at least ten counts. The chain carries TRBV20-1 and TRBJ1-6; weak D call: TRBD1 (5 bases). The V end was cut by 3 bases, the J end by 10 bases, with 16 bases between. CDR3 size: 14 residues. The germline V gene has CDR1 DFQATT and CDR2 SNEGSKA (reference sequence). CDR3 bases: TGCAGTGCTAGCCGTGGGACGAGAGAGTCACCCCTCCACTTT. Translation: CSASRGTRESPLHF.

The chain combines TRBV5-1 with TRBJ2-5; TRBD1 matches 12 bases. The CDR3 covers 15 residues. Looked up from germline, CDR1 is SGHRS and CDR2 is YFSETQ. The trim removed 3 bases at V and 6 bases at J, leaving 6 bases unmatched. CDR3 DNA sequence: TGCGCCAGCAGCTCACCGGGACAGGGGGCGAAGACCCAGTACTTC. This encodes CASSSPGQGAKTQYF. The full variable domain, completed using reference TRBV5-1 and TRBJ2-5, is KAGVTQTPRYLIKTRGQQVTLSCSPISGHRSVSWYQQTPGQGLQFLFEYFSETQRNKGNFPGRFSGRQFSNSRSEMNVSTLELGDSALYLCASSSPGQGAKTQYFGPGTRLLVL.

The chain couples TRBV7-2 to TRBJ1-5; no reliable D call. The germline V gene encodes CDR1 SGHTA and CDR2 FQGNSA. Trimming removed 4 bases from V and 5 bases from J, with 21 bases in between. There are 17 residues in the CDR3. The CDR3: CASSSLNLGRFYQPQHF. CDR3 nucleotides: TGTGCCAGCAGCTCCCTTAACCTAGGGAGGTTCTATCAGCCCCAGCATTTT.

Remarks on this clonotype: A much larger clone is a single base away; this may be a read error. The chain couples TRBV20-1 to TRBJ2-1, with TRBD1 matching over 7 bases. CDR1 and CDR2 from the germline V gene are DFQATT and SNEGSKA (reference sequence). This CDR3 spans 13 amino acids. CDR3 protein: CSARGDRGNEQSF. The CDR3 nucleotides are TGCAGTGCTAGAGGGGACAGAGGGAATGAGCAGTCCTTC.

Ten or more counts support this clonotype. V and J are TRBV20-1 and TRBJ2-2; possibly TRBD1 for D (5 bases). V was cut by 5 bases and J by 3 bases, with 10 bases left in between. CDR1 is DFQATT, CDR2 SNEGSKA, per germline (reference sequence). The CDR3 runs 13 residues. CDR3 loop: CSACDRYTGELFF. In nucleotides, the CDR3 is TGCAGTGCTTGCGACAGATACACCGGGGAGCTGTTTTTT.

This clonotype has a count of ten or more. The chain joins TRBV5-5 to TRBJ2-3, with 7 positions matching TRBD2. V lost 3 bases to trimming and J lost 2 bases; unmatched junction nucleotides: 6. There are 15 residues in the CDR3. Germline V lookup: CDR1 SGHKS, CDR2 YYEKEE (reference sequence). The CDR3 DNA follows: TGTGCCAGCAGCTCGACTAGCAGCCTCACAGATACGCAGTATTTT. It is translated as CASSSTSSLTDTQYF.

This clonotype was picked up a small number of times. V and J are TRBV10-1 and TRBJ2-2, with D uncertain. V shed 5 bases and J shed 1 base, with 11 bases lying between them. The CDR3 covers 15 residues. Germline loops: CDR1 WNHNN, CDR2 SYGVQD (reference sequence). This CDR3 is CASSFPTLNTGELFF. CDR3 nucleotides: TGCGCCAGCAGTTTCCCCACCCTGAACACCGGGGAGCTGTTTTTT.

V and J are TRBV5-1 and TRBJ2-2; weak D call: TRBD1 (6 bases). The germline V gene encodes CDR1 SGHRS and CDR2 YFSETQ. The V and J ends lost 4 bases and 0 bases respectively, with 10 bases between them. This CDR3 is 15 amino acids long. DNA for the CDR3: TGCGCCAGCAGCCCACGGGACACGAACACCGGGGAGCTGTTTTTT. Protein product: CASSPRDTNTGELFF.

This clonotype was counted at least ten times. The V and J genes are TRBV20-1 and TRBJ2-1; no reliable D call. Trimming took off 5 bases at V and 3 bases at J, with 8 bases between the two ends. The germline V gene has CDR1 DFQATT and CDR2 SNEGSKA (reference sequence). The CDR3 has 12 amino acids. Here the CDR3 reads CSARTSYNEQFF. For the CDR3, the DNA is TGCAGTGCTCGGACCAGCTACAATGAGCAGTTCTTC.

The rearrangement joins TRBV7-9 to TRBJ2-1; D gene unclear. V was pared by 1 base and J by 9 bases, with 7 bases between. Germline V CDR1 and CDR2: SEHNR, FQNEAQ (reference sequence). The CDR3 spans 12 residues. In DNA, the CDR3 is TGTGCCAGCAGCTTAGTACCCCCTGAGCAGTTCTTC. Translated, it gives CASSLVPPEQFF. The complete variable domain, with remaining parts taken from reference TRBV7-9 and TRBJ2-1, reads DTGVSQNPRHKITKRGQNVTFRCDPISEHNRLYWYRQTLGQGPEFLTYFQNEAQLEKSRLLSDRFSAERPKGSFSTLEIQRTEQGDSAMYLCASSLVPPEQFFGPGTRLTVL.

This clonotype turned up a few times. V is TRBV6-1 and J is TRBJ1-6, with 7 bases matching TRBD1. CDR1 and CDR2 (germline): MNHNS, SASEGT. The CDR3 runs to 17 residues. With 6 bases clipped from V and 6 bases from J, the junction kept 14 bases outside the gene matches. The CDR3 spells CASSRTGDSLSNSPLHF. The CDR3, as DNA: TGTGCCAGCAGCCGCACCGGGGACAGTCTTTCTAATTCACCCCTCCACTTT.